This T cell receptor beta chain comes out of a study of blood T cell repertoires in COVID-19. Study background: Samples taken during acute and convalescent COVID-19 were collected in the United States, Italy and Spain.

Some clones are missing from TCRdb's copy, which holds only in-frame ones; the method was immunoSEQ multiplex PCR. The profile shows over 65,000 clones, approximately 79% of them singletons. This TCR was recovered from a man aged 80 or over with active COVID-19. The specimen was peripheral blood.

The CDR3 DNA reads TGTGCCAGCAGCTTAGTTAGAGGGCGTCTCGGTACTGAAGCTTTCTTT. As protein: CASSLVRGRLGTEAFF. V is TRBV11-2 and J is TRBJ1-1; D not certain. V was pared by 1 base and J by 5 bases, with 17 bases between. This CDR3 has 16 residues. Per the germline V gene, CDR1 is SGHAT and CDR2 is FQNNGV.